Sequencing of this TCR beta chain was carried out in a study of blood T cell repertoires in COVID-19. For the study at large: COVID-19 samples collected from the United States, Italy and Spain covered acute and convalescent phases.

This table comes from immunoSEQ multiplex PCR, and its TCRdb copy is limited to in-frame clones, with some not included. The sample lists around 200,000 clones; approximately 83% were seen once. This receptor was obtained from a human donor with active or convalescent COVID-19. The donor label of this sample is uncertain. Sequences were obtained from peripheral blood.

The CDR3 bases are TGTGCCAGCAGCTTTCTGTCAGTGTCCGGGGAGCTGTTTTTT. This encodes CASSFLSVSGELFF. The J gene is TRBJ2-2, the V gene TRBV7-7; no reliable D call. Looked up from germline, CDR1 is SSHAT and CDR2 is FNYEAQ (reference sequence). The CDR3 runs 14 residues. V was clipped by 3 bases and J by 6 bases, with 11 bases between them.